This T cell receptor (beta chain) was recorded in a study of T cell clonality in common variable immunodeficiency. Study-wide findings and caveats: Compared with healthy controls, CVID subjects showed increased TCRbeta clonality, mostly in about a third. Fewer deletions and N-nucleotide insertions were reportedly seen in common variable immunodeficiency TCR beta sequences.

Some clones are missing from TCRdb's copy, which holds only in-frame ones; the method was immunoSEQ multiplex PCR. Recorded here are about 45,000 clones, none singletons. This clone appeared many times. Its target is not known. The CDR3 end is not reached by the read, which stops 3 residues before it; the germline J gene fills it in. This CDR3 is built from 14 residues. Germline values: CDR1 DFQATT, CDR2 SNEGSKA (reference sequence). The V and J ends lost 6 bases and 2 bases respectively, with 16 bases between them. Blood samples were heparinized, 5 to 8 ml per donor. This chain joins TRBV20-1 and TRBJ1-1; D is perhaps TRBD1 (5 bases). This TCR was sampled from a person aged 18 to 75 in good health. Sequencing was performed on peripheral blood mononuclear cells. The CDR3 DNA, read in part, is TGCAGTGCCCCTGCCCGGGGGGGTAACACTGAA. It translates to CSAPARGGNTE. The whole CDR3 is CSAPARGGNTEAFF.